In its sample, the clone carrying this TCR beta chain was seen once. Trimming shortened V by 7 bases and J by 0 bases, and 16 bases separated the two germline ends. Germline CDR1 and CDR2: SGHAT and FQNNGV. CDR3 length equals 15 residues. The data are from a study of shared clonotypes between healthy human individuals. Clones were read by immunoSEQ multiplex PCR, and TCRdb kept only the in-frame ones, dropping some. The sample records 2 million to 2.5 million clones, 95% being singletons. The TCR was taken from a man aged 18-30 years in good health. Material: naive CD4+ T cells sorted from blood. Subset denoted: CD45RA+ positively selected. The chain combines TRBV11-2 with TRBJ2-7; D is possibly TRBD1 (6 bases). The CDR3: CASTKTTGNSYEQYF. In nucleotides, the CDR3 is TGTGCCAGCACCAAAACAACAGGGAACTCCTACGAGCAGTACTTC.